A single sample is the source of the 14 T cell receptor beta chains below, sequenced in a study of blood T cell repertoires in COVID-19. Sequencing was performed with immunoSEQ multiplex PCR; in TCRdb, only in-frame clones are kept and a portion is missing. The sample has under 250,000 clones, around 80% seen once. Specimen: peripheral blood. These receptors all stem from a woman between 65 and 79 years old with acute or convalescent COVID-19.

This clone was seen a few times. V is TRBV29-1 and J is TRBJ2-7; D might be TRBD1 (5 bases). The germline CDR1 and CDR2 sequences are SQVTM and ANQGSEA. Trimming took off 4 bases at V and 1 base at J, with 8 bases between the two ends. This CDR3 is 12 amino acids long. CDR3 sequence (DNA): TGCAGCGTTGCCGACAGTTCCTACGAGCAGTACTTC. It codes for CSVADSSYEQYF.

The chain carries TRBV11-1 and TRBJ2-3; 9 nucleotides match TRBD1. Germline CDR1 and CDR2: SGHAT and FQDESV (reference sequence). The CDR3 consists of 16 residues. V dropped 4 bases and J dropped 2; count of bases not matched to a gene: 7. In DNA, the CDR3 is TGTGCCAGCAGCTCAATAGGACAGGGGCCCACAGATACGCAGTATTTT. As protein: CASSSIGQGPTDTQYF.

The V call is TRBV15, the J call TRBJ1-6; D gene uncertain. Trimming removed 0 bases from V and 11 bases from J, with 14 bases in between. The CDR3 sequence is 15 residues long. Germline-derived CDR1 and CDR2 are LNHNV and YYDKDF (reference sequence). Written as DNA, the CDR3 is TGTGCCACCAGCAGAGATACGAGCGGCTACGCACCCCTCCACTTT. This encodes CATSRDTSGYAPLHF.

V gene TRBV28 combines with J gene TRBJ1-5; 12 bases match TRBD1. The CDR3 sequence is 20 residues long. The V and J ends lost 6 bases and 6 bases, in that order; junction bases with no gene match: 21. CDR1 and CDR2 from the germline V gene are MDHEN and SYDVKM. CDR3 nucleotides: TGTGCCAGCAGCCCTCAACCCGGGACAGGGGGCAATGGTGTCAGTCAGCCCCAGCATTTT. This translates into CASSPQPGTGGNGVSQPQHF.

J is TRBJ2-5 and V is TRBV24-1; the D is unclear. CDR1 and CDR2 (germline): KGHDR, SFDVKD. With 2 bases removed from V and 4 bases from J, the gap between germline ends came to 7 bases. This CDR3 region has 13 residues. CDR3 region: CATSDYTGETQYF. The CDR3 DNA reads as TGTGCCACCAGTGATTACACGGGAGAGACCCAGTACTTC.

This clone was observed once. The chain uses TRBV7-9 and TRBJ2-1, with a possible D match to TRBD2 (6 bases). The CDR3 totals 15 residues. Germline V gene data show CDR1 as SEHNR and CDR2 as FQNEAQ (reference sequence). V was pared by 5 bases and J by 7 bases, with 18 bases between. The CDR3 region has the DNA TGTGCCAGCAGCCGGCGGCGGGTGGGGGGAAATGAGCAGTTCTTC. It codes for CASSRRRVGGNEQFF.

The rearrangement uses TRBV7-9 and TRBJ2-1; possible D gene TRBD2, 6 bases. Trimming removed 4 bases at V and 4 bases at J, with 11 bases between. This CDR3 is 14 amino acids long. Germline CDR1 reads SEHNR; CDR2 reads FQNEAQ (reference sequence). The CDR3 coding sequence is TGTGCCAGCAGCTCGGAGGGCCCTTACAATGAGCAGTTCTTC. Translated: CASSSEGPYNEQFF. Filled out from reference TRBV7-9 and TRBJ2-1, the complete variable domain reads DTGVSQNPRHKITKRGQNVTFRCDPISEHNRLYWYRQTLGQGPEFLTYFQNEAQLEKSRLLSDRFSAERPKGSFSTLEIQRTEQGDSAMYLCASSSEGPYNEQFFGPGTRLTVL.

V and J are TRBV3-1 (or the pseudogene TRBV3-2) and TRBJ1-2; 8 nucleotides align to TRBD1. V shed 5 bases, J shed 1 base, and the junction held 3 bases outside the gene matches. The CDR3 is 14 amino acids. Germline values: CDR1 LGHDT, CDR2 YNNKEL (reference sequence). This CDR3 reads CASSADRGNYGYTF. The CDR3 DNA is TGTGCCAGCAGCGCTGACAGGGGTAACTATGGCTACACCTTC.

The chain links TRBV28 to TRBJ1-2; D perhaps matches TRBD1 (5 bases). V lost 4 bases to trimming and J lost 3 bases, with 12 bases between them. The CDR3 extends over 14 amino acids. Germline assignment: CDR1 MDHEN and CDR2 SYDVKM. The CDR3 coding sequence is TGTGCCAGCAGTTCCCCCGCGGGACACTATGGCTACACCTTC. Translation: CASSSPAGHYGYTF.

This sequence joins TRBV5-1 and TRBJ2-3; the match to TRBD1 covers 7 bases. The CDR3 runs to 15 residues. With 0 bases clipped from V and 6 bases from J, the junction kept 7 bases outside the gene matches. The V gene's germline CDR1 is SGHRS and CDR2 YFSETQ. CDR3 sequence reads: CASSLGRQGSDTQYF. CDR3 in DNA: TGCGCCAGCAGCTTGGGGAGACAGGGTTCGGATACGCAGTATTTT.

The chain joins TRBV11-2 to TRBJ1-2, with TRBD1 matching 9 bases. The junction had 7 bases not matched to a gene; V was cut back by 2 bases and J by 6 bases. Germline V CDR1 and CDR2: SGHAT, FQNNGV. This CDR3 is 15 amino acids long. CDR3 sequence: CASSLTGTGIDGYTF. CDR3 DNA: TGTGCCAGCAGCTTAACTGGGACAGGGATTGATGGCTACACCTTC.

This clone was observed once. The chain employs TRBV9 and TRBJ2-5; 9 nucleotides agree with TRBD2. The CDR3 consists of 15 residues. The germline CDR1 and CDR2 sequences are SGDLS and YYNGEE. Unmatched junction bases numbered 5, after V lost 0 bases and J lost 5 bases. The CDR3 DNA reads TGTGCCAGCAGCGTAGCTCCTAGCGGGACGGAGACCCAGTACTTC. Protein product: CASSVAPSGTETQYF.

The chain has TRBV19 and TRBJ2-2; 10 bases are a match to TRBD2. The trim removed 2 bases at V and 3 bases at J, leaving 3 bases unmatched. This CDR3 has 16 residues. Germline lookup yields CDR1 LNHDA and CDR2 SQIVND (reference sequence). CDR3 in DNA: TGTGCCAGTAGTATACTAGCGGGAGTTGACACCGGGGAGCTGTTTTTT. Encoded protein: CASSILAGVDTGELFF.

The chain combines TRBV28 with TRBJ1-1, with no clear D. Germline CDR1 MDHEN, CDR2 SYDVKM. V lost 5 bases to trimming and J lost 3 bases, with 13 bases between them. There are 14 residues in the CDR3. The CDR3 loop is CASSPTGGYTEAFF. CDR3 coding DNA: TGTGCCAGCAGTCCGACGGGTGGGTACACTGAAGCTTTCTTT.